This T cell receptor beta chain originates from a study of cytomegalovirus exposure and HLA in healthy donors. J gave up 0 bases and V 5 bases, and 1 base lay outside the gene matches. The CDR3 sequence is 14 residues long. Germline CDR1 and CDR2: SGDLS and YYNGEE. A note on this clone: Its specificity is not known.

Whole-study findings and limits: Later analysis demonstrated an association between a missense DCLRE1C variant and TCR beta V- and J-gene trimming. Later on, an analysis found that several of the most significant clusters appeared to be linked to common viral pathogens, which included parvovirus B19.

PCR involved 60 Vbeta and 13 Jbeta primers. Only in-frame clones appear in the TCRdb table, and some are missing; sequencing was by immunoSEQ multiplex PCR. The listing records 95,000 to 150,000 clones. The receptor was isolated from a man in his forties in good health and CMV-seronegative. Specimen: PBMCs. The chain joins TRBV9 to TRBJ2-2, with 7 bases lining up with TRBD1. CDR3 nucleotide sequence: TGTGCCAGCAGGGGACAGACGAACACCGGGGAGCTGTTTTTT. This encodes CASRGQTNTGELFF.